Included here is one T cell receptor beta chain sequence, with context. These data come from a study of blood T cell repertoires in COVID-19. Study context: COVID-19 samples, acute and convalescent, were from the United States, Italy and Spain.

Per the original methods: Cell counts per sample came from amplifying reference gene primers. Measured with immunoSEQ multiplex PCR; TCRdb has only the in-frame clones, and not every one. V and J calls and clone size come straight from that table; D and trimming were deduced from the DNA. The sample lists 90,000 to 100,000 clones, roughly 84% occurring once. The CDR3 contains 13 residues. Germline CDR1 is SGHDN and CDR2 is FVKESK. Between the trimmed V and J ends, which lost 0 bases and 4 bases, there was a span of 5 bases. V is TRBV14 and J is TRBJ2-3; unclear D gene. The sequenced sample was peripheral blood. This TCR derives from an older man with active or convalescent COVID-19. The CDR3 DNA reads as TGTGCCAGCAGCCAAGAACCGGCAGATACGCAGTATTTT. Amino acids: CASSQEPADTQYF. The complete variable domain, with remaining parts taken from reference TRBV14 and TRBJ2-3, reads EAGVTQFPSHSVIEKGQTVTLRCDPISGHDNLYWYRRVMGKEIKFLLHFVKESKQDESGMPNNRFLAERTGGTYSTLKVQPAELEDSGVYFCASSQEPADTQYFGPGTRLTVL.